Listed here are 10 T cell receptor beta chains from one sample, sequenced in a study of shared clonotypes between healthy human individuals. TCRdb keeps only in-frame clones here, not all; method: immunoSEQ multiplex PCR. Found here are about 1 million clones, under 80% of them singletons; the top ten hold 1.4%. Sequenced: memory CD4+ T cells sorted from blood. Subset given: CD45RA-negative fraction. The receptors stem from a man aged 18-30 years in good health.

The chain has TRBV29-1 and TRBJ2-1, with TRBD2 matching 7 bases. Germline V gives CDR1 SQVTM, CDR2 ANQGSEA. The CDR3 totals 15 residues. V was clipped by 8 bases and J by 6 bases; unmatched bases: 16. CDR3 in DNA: TGCAGCATAGGAGGCGGGAGCGGATCCGGCAATGAGCAGTTCTTC. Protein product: CSIGGGSGSGNEQFF.

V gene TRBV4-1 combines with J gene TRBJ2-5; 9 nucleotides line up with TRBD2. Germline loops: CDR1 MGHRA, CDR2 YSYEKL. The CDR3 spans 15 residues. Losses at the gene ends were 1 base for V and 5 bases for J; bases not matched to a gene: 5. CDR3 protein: CASSQASGELETQYF. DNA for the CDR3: TGCGCCAGCAGCCAAGCTAGCGGGGAACTGGAGACCCAGTACTTC.

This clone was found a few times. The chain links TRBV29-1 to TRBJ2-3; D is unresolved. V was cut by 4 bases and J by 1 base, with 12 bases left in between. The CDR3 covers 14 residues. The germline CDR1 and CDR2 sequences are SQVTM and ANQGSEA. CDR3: CSVGQGGGTDTQYF. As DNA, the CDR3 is TGCAGCGTTGGTCAAGGCGGAGGCACAGATACGCAGTATTTT.

The CDR3 protein is CASSLALWETQYF. The CDR3 region has the DNA TGTGCCAGCAGCTTGGCATTATGGGAGACCCAGTACTTC. The chain joins TRBV5-4 to TRBJ2-5, with D hard to call. The CDR3 length is 13 residues. V lost 0 bases and J 5 bases, leaving 8 bases between the germline ends. Germline CDR1 is SGHNT and CDR2 is YYREEE (reference sequence).

CDR3 DNA sequence: TGTGCCAGCAGTTACCAAGCCTCCTACTATGCCTACGAGCAGTACTTC. It codes for CASSYQASYYAYEQYF. V is TRBV6-5 and J is TRBJ2-7, with D uncertain. The germline CDR1 and CDR2 sequences are MNHEY and SVGAGI. V dropped 2 bases and J dropped 2 bases, with 16 bases sitting between them. The CDR3 has 16 amino acids.

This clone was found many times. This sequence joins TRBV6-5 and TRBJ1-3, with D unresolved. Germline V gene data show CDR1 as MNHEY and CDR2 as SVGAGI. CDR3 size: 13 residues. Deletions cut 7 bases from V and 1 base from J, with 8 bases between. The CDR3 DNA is TGTGCCAGCATAAGTCGATCTGGAAACACCATATATTTT. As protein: CASISRSGNTIYF.

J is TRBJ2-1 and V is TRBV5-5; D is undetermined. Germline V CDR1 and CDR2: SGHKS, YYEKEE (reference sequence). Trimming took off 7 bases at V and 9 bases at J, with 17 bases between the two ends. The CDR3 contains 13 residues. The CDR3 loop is CASGSRSGGEQFF. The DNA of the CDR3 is TGTGCCAGCGGATCCCGGTCCGGCGGTGAGCAGTTCTTC.

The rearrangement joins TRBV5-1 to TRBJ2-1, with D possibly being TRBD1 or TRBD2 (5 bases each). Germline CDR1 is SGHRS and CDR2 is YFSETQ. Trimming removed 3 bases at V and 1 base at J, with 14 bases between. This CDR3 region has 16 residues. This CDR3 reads CASSSGTINSYNEQFF. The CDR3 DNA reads TGCGCCAGCAGCTCAGGGACGATTAATTCCTACAATGAGCAGTTCTTC.

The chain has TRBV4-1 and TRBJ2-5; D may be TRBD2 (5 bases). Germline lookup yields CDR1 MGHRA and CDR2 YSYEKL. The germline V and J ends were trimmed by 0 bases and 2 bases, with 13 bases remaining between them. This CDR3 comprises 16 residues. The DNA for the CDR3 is TGCGCCAGCAGCCAAGAACGCTCACCGGGGCAAGAGACCCAGTACTTC. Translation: CASSQERSPGQETQYF.

CDR3 sequence (DNA): TGTGCCAGCAGTGTAAGGCGGGGGGGTGAGAACGAGCAGTACTTC. The encoded protein is CASSVRRGGENEQYF. The chain combines TRBV6-1 with TRBJ2-7, with 9 bases aligning to TRBD2. J lost 5 bases, V lost 4 bases, and 9 bases had no gene match. The length of the CDR3 is 15 residues. The germline V gene encodes CDR1 MNHNS and CDR2 SASEGT.